These 20 T cell receptor beta chains share one sample of origin, sequenced in a study of post-analysis software for immune sequencing data. Overall study results and limits: A handful of TRBV segments appeared more often in patients than in controls, and TRBV5-6, TRBV5-1 and TRBV20-1 were among these.

Their antigen targets remain unknown. The TCR beta cDNA libraries contained unique molecular identifiers. TCRdb re-derived calls from the PCR reads in MiXCR, one entry per CDR3 protein. In the table there are hundreds of thousands of distinct CDR3 sequences, about 53% of which are singletons. The material sequenced was blood. Source of these receptors: a girl between 10 and 17 years old with multiple sclerosis.

There are a few counts of this clonotype. V is TRBV9 and J is TRBJ2-1; tentatively, D is TRBD1 (6 bases). Germline V CDR1 and CDR2: SGDLS, YYNGEE. V was cut by 2 bases and J by 0 bases, with 9 bases left in between. The CDR3 runs 15 residues. CDR3 sequence (DNA): TGTGCCAGCAGCGTTGACAGGTCCTCCTACAATGAGCAGTTCTTC. It encodes CASSVDRSSYNEQFF.

The rearrangement joins TRBV6-1 to TRBJ2-7; 7 bases map to TRBD1. V lost 6 bases, J lost 3 bases, and 17 bases stayed unmatched. CDR3 length: 17 amino acids. Germline CDR1 reads MNHNS; CDR2 reads SASEGT. CDR3 nucleotides: TGTGCCAGCAGCGACTACTCGAGACAGGGTCAACTCTACGAGCAGTACTTC. Translated, it gives CASSDYSRQGQLYEQYF.

This chain joins TRBV7-6 and TRBJ2-5; D is uncertain. V was trimmed by 5 bases and J by 11 bases, leaving 18 bases between them. CDR3 length: 13 residues. CDR1 and CDR2 (germline): SGHVS, FNYEAQ. The CDR3 DNA reads TGTGCCAGCAGCCTGACACCCTACTTGGAGCAGTACTTC. The encoded protein is CASSLTPYLEQYF. The full variable domain, rest sourced from reference TRBV7-6 and TRBJ2-5, is GAGVSQSPRYKVTKRGQDVALRCDPISGHVSLYWYRQALGQGPEFLTYFNYEAQQDKSGLPNDRFSAERPEGSISTLTIQRTEQRDSAMYRCASSLTPYLEQYFGPGTRLLVL.

The gene calls are TRBV18 and TRBJ2-7, with TRBD1 as a possible D gene (5 bases). The CDR3 spans 14 residues. Trimming took off 6 bases at V and 1 base at J, with 13 bases between the two ends. Germline-derived CDR1 and CDR2 are KGHSH and LQKENI. The CDR3 region is CASSQSRGSYEQYF. The CDR3 nucleotides are TGTGCCAGCTCCCAATCTAGGGGATCCTACGAGCAGTACTTC.

The chain recombines TRBV11-3 with TRBJ2-1; D may correspond to TRBD1 or TRBD2 (5 bases each). Looked up from germline, CDR1 is SGHNT and CDR2 is YENEEA. This CDR3 has 15 amino acids. Trimming removed 1 base at V and 8 bases at J, with 15 bases between. The CDR3 DNA reads as TGTGCCAGCAGCTTAGGGGTCCAGGGACGGCATGAGCAGTTCTTC. As protein: CASSLGVQGRHEQFF. The full variable domain, completed using reference TRBV11-3 and TRBJ2-1, is EAGVVQSPRYKIIEKKQPVAFWCNPISGHNTLYWYLQNLGQGPELLIRYENEEAVDDSQLPKDRFSAERLKGVDSTLKIQPAELGDSAVYLCASSLGVQGRHEQFFGPGTRLTVL.

This chain uses TRBV20-1 with TRBJ2-1; 10 nucleotides line up with TRBD2. CDR3 size: 14 residues. Germline CDR1 reads DFQATT; CDR2 reads SNEGSKA (reference sequence). Germline trimming cut 6 bases from V and 1 base from J; bases unmatched to any gene: 3. The CDR3 region has the DNA TGCAGTGCCCTAGCGGGAGTGTCCTACAATGAGCAGTTCTTC. Translation: CSALAGVSYNEQFF.

Notes on this clonotype: At one of its ends the junction is not consistent with the germline gene, which may arise from a read error. The CDR3 sequence is CVSSDLSGTSGLFINYEQYF. CDR3 DNA: TGTGTCAGCAGCGATCTTAGCGGGACTAGCGGGCTCTTCATTAACTACGAGCAGTACTTC. The chain has TRBV5-6 and TRBJ2-7, with TRBD2 matching over 12 bases. Per the germline V gene, CDR1 is SGHDT and CDR2 is YYEEEE. The length of the CDR3 is 20 residues.

The V call is TRBV7-2, the J call TRBJ2-3, with 14 positions matching TRBD2. Germline values: CDR1 SGHTA, CDR2 FQGNSA. Trimming cost V 3 bases and J 5 bases; bases outside gene matches: 7. This CDR3 region has 17 residues. The CDR3 here is CASSLPGLAGERDTQYF. For the CDR3, the DNA is TGTGCCAGCAGCTTGCCGGGACTAGCGGGAGAAAGAGATACGCAGTATTTT. Full variable domain (outside the CDR3, taken from reference TRBV7-2 and TRBJ2-3): GAGVSQSPSNKVTEKGKDVELRCDPISGHTALYWYRQSLGQGLEFLIYFQGNSAPDKSGLPSDRFSAERTGGSVSTLTIQRTQQEDSAVYLCASSLPGLAGERDTQYFGPGTRLTVL.

V gene TRBV6-5 combines with J gene TRBJ2-4, with D maybe TRBD1 (5 bases). The tail of the sequence fits TRBJ2-7 better, so the J call may be wrong. This CDR3 has 15 residues. Germline CDR1 and CDR2: MNHEY and SVGAGI. The CDR3 loop reads CASSYWLGRTYEQYF. CDR3 in DNA: TGTGCCAGCAGTTATTGGTTGGGGCGGACCTACGAGCAGTACTTC.

This clonotype was seen only a few times. The chain links TRBV20-1 to TRBJ2-5; 11 nucleotides line up with TRBD1. The J call may not be correct, given that the DNA end is closer to TRBJ2-7. The length of the CDR3 is 16 residues. Per germline, CDR1 DFQATT and CDR2 SNEGSKA (reference sequence). The CDR3 DNA reads TGCAGTGCTAGGAACCCCGGACAGGGGGCCTTACGCGAGCAGTACTTC. Translated, it gives CSARNPGQGALREQYF.

This rearrangement joins TRBV5-5 to TRBJ2-5; 10 nucleotides match TRBD1. The V and J ends lost 4 bases and 1 base, in that order; junction bases with no gene match: 7. Per the germline V gene, CDR1 is SGHKS and CDR2 is YYEKEE (reference sequence). This CDR3 has 16 amino acids. The CDR3 here is CASSPRTGGRQETQYF. In DNA form, the CDR3 reads TGTGCCAGCAGCCCTCGGACAGGGGGGCGCCAAGAGACCCAGTACTTC.

The chain is built from TRBV12-3 or TRBV12-4 and TRBJ2-7; tentatively, D is TRBD2 (7 bases). This CDR3 comprises 16 residues. With 4 bases removed from V and 4 bases from J, the gap between germline ends came to 20 bases. CDR3 sequence (DNA): TGTGCCAGCAGTTCGCAGCGGGACACCAATCGATACGAGCAGTACTTC. Translating gives CASSSQRDTNRYEQYF.

The chain links TRBV29-1 to TRBJ2-1; D ambiguous. The CDR3 runs to 13 residues. Per the germline V gene, CDR1 is SQVTM and CDR2 is ANQGSEA. V lost 4 bases to trimming and J lost 5 bases, with 12 bases between them. The CDR3 sequence is CSVVVLTHNEQFF. The CDR3 DNA sequence: TGCAGCGTTGTGGTCCTAACGCACAATGAGCAGTTCTTC.

The chain is built from TRBV5-1 and TRBJ2-3; tentative D call: TRBD1 (6 bases). This CDR3 is 16 amino acids long. V lost 3 bases and J lost 1, with 15 bases in between. CDR1 SGHRS and CDR2 YFSETQ come from the germline V gene. In DNA form, the CDR3 reads TGCGCCAGCAGCTGGGACATCCAAGGGGGCACAGATACGCAGTATTTT. This gives the protein CASSWDIQGGTDTQYF.

The genes are TRBV7-9 and TRBJ2-5; D unresolved. Deletions cut 1 base from V and 3 bases from J, with 12 bases between. Germline V gene data show CDR1 as SEHNR and CDR2 as FQNEAQ (reference sequence). The CDR3 runs to 15 residues. CDR3 nucleotides: TGTGCCAGCAGCTTAGTCGGGCCGTCGGAAGAGACCCAGTACTTC. This codes for CASSLVGPSEETQYF.

The chain recombines TRBV5-6 with TRBJ1-1, with 8 bases fitting TRBD1. The CDR3 consists of 17 residues. J was trimmed by 0 bases and V by 5 bases; bases with no gene match: 12. Germline CDR1 SGHDT, CDR2 YYEEEE. CDR3 region: CASRTSRDRNLNTEAFF. CDR3 coding DNA: TGTGCCAGCAGAACGTCCCGGGACAGGAATTTGAACACTGAAGCTTTCTTT. The variable domain in full, with the rest retrieved from reference TRBV5-6 and TRBJ1-1, is DAGVTQSPTHLIKTRGQQVTLRCSPKSGHDTVSWYQQALGQGPQFIFQYYEEEERQRGNFPDRFSGHQFPNYSSELNVNALLLGDSALYLCASRTSRDRNLNTEAFFGQGTRLTVV.

This clonotype has more than one count but fewer than ten. The rearrangement links TRBV29-1 to TRBJ2-3, with 7 bases lining up with TRBD1. The germline gives CDR1 SQVTM, CDR2 ANQGSEA. Trimming took 3 bases from V and 4 from J; bases not matched to a gene: 7. This CDR3 has 14 residues. The chain's CDR3 is CSVDWTGGSDTQYF. The DNA of the CDR3 is TGCAGCGTTGACTGGACAGGCGGTTCAGATACGCAGTATTTT.

There are a few counts of this clonotype. The gene calls are TRBV3-1 and TRBJ2-5; 8 bases map to TRBD1. This CDR3 has 15 amino acids. Germline V CDR1 and CDR2: LGHDT, YNNKEL (reference sequence). The junction had 8 bases not matched to a gene; V was cut back by 3 bases and J by 5 bases. The CDR3 here is CASSHRQGTEETQYF. The CDR3 DNA reads as TGTGCCAGCAGCCACAGACAGGGGACGGAGGAGACCCAGTACTTC.

J is TRBJ2-1 and V is TRBV12-3 or TRBV12-4; perhaps TRBD2 as D (5 bases). The CDR3 has 12 amino acids. V lost 6 bases and J 11 bases, leaving 14 bases between the germline ends. CDR3 DNA sequence: TGTGCCAGCAGCCTCTCGGAGGTTCAGCAGTTCTTC. Its protein is CASSLSEVQQFF.

This clonotype occurred once. The rearrangement links TRBV5-1 to TRBJ2-1; D tentatively fits TRBD1 or TRBD2 (5 bases each). Trimming shortened V by 0 bases and J by 10 bases, and 14 bases separated the two germline ends. CDR3 size: 14 residues. Germline V gives CDR1 SGHRS, CDR2 YFSETQ. CDR3 protein: CASSLVPGTYEQFF. The DNA for the CDR3 is TGCGCCAGCAGCTTGGTTCCTGGGACCTACGAGCAGTTCTTC.